This is a list of T cell receptor beta chains from one sample in a study of read filtering for tumor transcriptome and immune sequencing. In TCRdb, the reads were re-called with MiXCR into one record per CDR3 protein. The data hold more than 35,000 distinct CDR3 sequences, with about 12% observed a single time. Material for sequencing was a population of CD138-negative cells sorted from bone marrow. The origin of the receptors is a donor aged 40 or older with multiple myeloma. Both conserved end residues are part of each CDR3. The order of the fields is CDR3 protein, CDR3 DNA, J gene, V gene, CDR3 length, clone size, D gene. D genes are given only for firm matches. For some rows the clone size is stated as once, few or many, or as a class when expanded; others skip it.

CASSLAGFNEQFF,TGTGCCAGCAGCTTGGCCGGGTTCAATGAGCAGTTCTTC,TRBJ2-1,TRBV7-9,13,many,.
CACSQSTDTQYF,TGCGCCTGCAGCCAAAGCACAGATACGCAGTATTTT,TRBJ2-3,TRBV4-1,12,.,.
CAISGGTGVYGYTF,TGTGCCATCAGTGGAGGGACAGGGGTCTATGGCTACACCTTC,TRBJ1-2,TRBV10-3,14,many,TRBD1
CASSLGGGAGDEQYF,TGTGCCAGCAGCTTGGGGGGTGGGGCAGGGGACGAGCAGTACTTC,TRBJ2-7,TRBV5-4,15,many,.
CSAREVWVDENTEAFF,TGCAGTGCTAGAGAGGTGTGGGTAGACGAGAACACTGAAGCTTTCTTT,TRBJ1-1,TRBV20-1,16,many,.
CASSDRDRLAGANVLTF,TGTGCCAGCAGCGACCGGGACAGGCTCGCTGGGGCCAACGTCCTGACTTTC,TRBJ2-6,TRBV7-8,17,many,TRBD1
CASSLLAGDYNEQFF,TGTGCCAGCAGTCTACTAGCAGGGGACTACAATGAGCAGTTCTTC,TRBJ2-1,TRBV28,15,many,.
CASRLGQGMIYEQYF,TGTGCCAGCAGGTTGGGACAGGGGATGATCTACGAGCAGTACTTC,TRBJ2-7,TRBV28,15,many,TRBD1
CASSSSGVSETQYF,TGTGCCAGCAGCTCCAGCGGGGTGAGCGAGACCCAGTACTTC,TRBJ2-5,TRBV7-8,14,many,TRBD2
CASSTDSTGELFF,TGTGCCAGCAGCACCGACAGCACCGGGGAGCTGTTTTTT,TRBJ2-2,TRBV7-9,13,few,.
CASSVSASPDEQFF,TGCGCCAGCAGTGTTTCCGCCAGTCCCGATGAGCAGTTCTTC,TRBJ2-1,TRBV5-1,14,medium-sized,.
CSASGPGDEKLFF,TGCAGTGCCTCAGGACCTGGGGATGAAAAACTGTTTTTT,TRBJ1-4,TRBV20-1,13,many,.
CASSQSGQGINYGYTF,TGTGCCAGCAGCCAATCCGGACAGGGGATTAACTATGGCTACACCTTC,TRBJ1-2,TRBV14,16,many,TRBD1
CACSPQYGTDTQYF,TGTGCCTGCAGCCCCCAGTATGGCACGGATACGCAGTATTTT,TRBJ2-3,TRBV7-3,14,.,.
CASSEASTSNQPQHF,TGTGCCAGCAGTGAAGCATCCACTAGCAATCAGCCCCAGCATTTT,TRBJ1-5,TRBV6-1,15,many,.
CASSVTPVETQYF,TGTGCCAGCAGCGTCACGCCTGTTGAGACCCAGTACTTC,TRBJ2-5,TRBV7-9,13,few,.
CASSEVIGRETQYF,TGTGCCAGCAGTGAAGTCATCGGAAGAGAGACCCAGTACTTC,TRBJ2-5,TRBV6-1,14,many,.
CASSRKTTGELFF,TGTGCCAGCAGCCGGAAGACCACCGGGGAGCTGTTTTTT,TRBJ2-2,TRBV3-1,13,few,.
CASSQVLGNQETQYF,TGCGCCAGCAGCCAAGTACTGGGGAACCAAGAGACCCAGTACTTC,TRBJ2-5,TRBV4-1,15,many,.
CASRAGVGETQYF,TGTGCCAGCAGGGCAGGGGTTGGCGAGACCCAGTACTTC,TRBJ2-5,TRBV2,13,many,.
CASSRQGTPEAFF,TGTGCCAGCAGTCGGCAGGGAACCCCTGAAGCTTTCTTT,TRBJ1-1,TRBV6-2/TRBV6-3,13,few,.
CAVASSGYNEQFF,TGTGCCGTCGCCTCGAGTGGATACAATGAGCAGTTCTTC,TRBJ2-1,TRBV11-2,13,many,.
CSTVGTAYNEQFF,TGCAGTACCGTAGGGACAGCATACAATGAGCAGTTCTTC,TRBJ2-1,TRBV29-1,13,many,TRBD1
CASSPDRINTGELFF,TGTGCCAGCAGTCCGGACAGGATCAACACCGGGGAGCTGTTTTTT,TRBJ2-2,TRBV12-3/TRBV12-4,15,many,TRBD1